Listed below are T cell receptor beta chains from one sample, sequenced in a study of PD-1 blockade in classical Hodgkin lymphoma. Profiled with immunoSEQ multiplex PCR; TCRdb holds only in-frame clones, not every one. The table has approximately 50,000 clones, over 60% seen once. Sample: peripheral blood mononuclear cells (PBMCs), taken before the second cycle of nivolumab. The receptors here all came from a human donor with classical Hodgkin lymphoma. Both conserved end residues are part of each CDR3. A D gene is named only where the DNA matches it firmly. Size is omitted from some rows. Given values are once, few, many or a class for expanded clones.

v_call	d_call	clone_size	j_call	cdr3_aa	cdr3_nt
TRBV30	-	few	TRBJ1-5	CAWQGLNQPQHF	TGTGCCTGGCAGGGCCTCAATCAGCCCCAGCATTTT
TRBV5-4	TRBD2	-	TRBJ2-2	CASSHAITWAGAGELFF	TGTGCCAGCAGCCATGCCATTACCTGGGCGGGAGCCGGGGAGCTGTTTTTT
TRBV27	-	few	TRBJ2-7	CASRTPGLYEQYF	TGTGCCAGCAGGACCCCGGGCCTCTACGAGCAGTACTTC
TRBV27	-	-	TRBJ2-1	CASSPPGHHYNEQFF	TGTGCCAGCAGTCCCCCCGGACACCACTACAATGAGCAGTTCTTC
TRBV30	-	-	TRBJ2-5	CAWSSSQGTQETQYF	TGTGCCTGGAGTTCTTCCCAGGGGACTCAAGAGACCCAGTACTTC
TRBV27	TRBD2	-	TRBJ2-3	CASSPDPAGVQDTQYF	TGTGCCAGCAGTCCCGACCCAGCGGGAGTTCAAGATACGCAGTATTTT
TRBV30	-	-	TRBJ1-1	CAWSRTANTEAFF	TGTGCCTGGAGTCGAACAGCGAACACTGAAGCTTTCTTT
TRBV27	-	-	TRBJ2-2	CASSLRGRTGELFF	TGTGCCAGCAGTTTACGGGGTCGCACCGGGGAGCTGTTTTTT
TRBV30	TRBD1	-	TRBJ1-4	CAWNLGGQANEKLFF	TGTGCCTGGAACCTAGGGGGACAGGCAAATGAAAAACTGTTTTTT
TRBV27	-	-	TRBJ1-4	CASSLREGEKLFF	TGTGCCAGCAGTTTAAGAGAGGGTGAAAAACTGTTTTTT
TRBV30	-	few	TRBJ2-2	CAWIWGPNTGELFF	TGTGCCTGGATCTGGGGGCCGAACACCGGGGAGCTGTTTTTT
TRBV11-2	-	-	TRBJ1-1	CASSSALGGDTEAFF	TGTGCCAGCAGCTCGGCCCTTGGAGGGGACACTGAAGCTTTCTTT
TRBV4-1	-	-	TRBJ2-7	CASSQVGYEQYF	TGCGCCAGCAGCCAAGTCGGGTACGAGCAGTACTTC
TRBV7-2	-	few	TRBJ2-1	CASSSLGRGQFF	TGTGCCAGCAGCTCACTCGGACGGGGGCAGTTCTTC
TRBV11-2	-	-	TRBJ2-3	CASSPGVQKTSDF	TGTGCCAGCAGCCCGGGAGTCCAAAAAACCTCGGATTTT
TRBV13	-	-	TRBJ2-7	CASSLWRPSGSYEQYF	TGTGCCAGCAGCCTATGGAGGCCTAGTGGGTCCTACGAGCAGTACTTC
TRBV27	-	-	TRBJ2-5	CASSLSKGQETQYF	TGTGCCAGCAGTTTATCAAAGGGTCAAGAGACCCAGTACTTC
TRBV9	-	-	TRBJ2-5	CASSVRGGQETQYF	TGTGCCAGCAGCGTACGTGGGGGCCAAGAGACCCAGTACTTC
TRBV9	-	-	TRBJ1-2	CASSVEGFGYGYTF	TGTGCCAGCAGCGTAGAGGGATTCGGTTATGGCTACACCTTC
TRBV18	-	-	TRBJ1-4	CASSSLIRTFATNEKLFF	TGTGCCAGCTCATCCCTTATCCGGACGTTCGCAACTAATGAAAAACTGTTTTTT
TRBV19	-	-	TRBJ1-5	CASKVGGGQPQHF	TGTGCCAGTAAAGTCGGAGGGGGACAGCCCCAGCATTTT
TRBV7-6	TRBD1	-	TRBJ1-1	CASSTRGLNTEAFF	TGTGCCAGCAGCACCAGGGGGCTGAACACTGAAGCTTTCTTT
TRBV11-2	TRBD1	-	TRBJ1-2	CASSLKGASGYTF	TGTGCCAGCAGCTTAAAGGGGGCAAGTGGCTACACCTTC
TRBV5-1	-	-	TRBJ2-1	CASSLRGESYNEQFF	TGCGCCAGCAGCTTGCGCGGGGAATCCTACAATGAGCAGTTCTTC
TRBV6-5	TRBD1	-	TRBJ1-2	CASSYSRTGQNYGYTF	TGTGCCAGCAGTTACTCCCGGACAGGGCAGAACTATGGCTACACCTTC
TRBV11-2	-	-	TRBJ2-2	CASSLDNRGPGTGELFF	TGTGCCAGCAGCTTAGATAACCGGGGACCCGGCACCGGGGAGCTGTTTTTT
TRBV27	TRBD1	few	TRBJ1-4	CASSLWSGGNEKLFF	TGTGCCAGCAGTTTATGGTCAGGGGGTAATGAAAAACTGTTTTTT
TRBV7-9	-	-	TRBJ1-1	CASSLIQGTEAFF	TGTGCCAGCAGCTTGATACAGGGAACTGAAGCTTTCTTT
TRBV2	-	once	TRBJ1-5	CASRGQISNQPQHF	TGTGCCAGCAGGGGACAAATCAGCAATCAGCCCCAGCATTTT
TRBV14	-	-	TRBJ2-1	CASSQDAAVRGEQFF	TGTGCCAGCAGCCAAGATGCGGCAGTCCGTGGTGAGCAGTTCTTC
TRBV29-1	TRBD1	-	TRBJ2-1	CSGDRDFYNEQFF	TGCAGCGGAGACAGGGATTTCTACAATGAGCAGTTCTTC
TRBV10-2	-	few	TRBJ1-5	CASRADRNQPQHF	TGCGCCAGCAGGGCTGACAGGAATCAGCCCCAGCATTTT
TRBV5-5	-	-	TRBJ1-3	CASTLEAGPSGNTIYF	TGTGCCAGCACCTTGGAGGCGGGCCCCTCTGGAAACACCATATATTTT
TRBV7-2	TRBD1	-	TRBJ1-2	CASSPKTGQGSNYGYTF	TGTGCCAGCAGCCCGAAAACTGGACAGGGATCTAACTATGGCTACACCTTC
TRBV28	-	-	TRBJ1-2	CASSEGTNYGYTF	TGTGCCAGCAGCGAGGGGACAAATTATGGCTACACCTTC
TRBV11-3	TRBD2	-	TRBJ2-3	CASSLGTTSDPSTDTQYF	TGTGCCAGCAGCTTAGGGACGACTAGCGATCCTAGCACAGATACGCAGTATTTT